The clone carrying this T cell receptor (beta chain) was seen a handful of times. This entry is derived from a study of T cells in Graves' hyperthyroidism and ophthalmopathy. V was shortened by 3 bases and J by 0 bases, with 12 bases between the two germline ends. There are 15 residues in the CDR3. Germline V lookup: CDR1 DFQATT, CDR2 SNEGSKA (reference sequence). The CDR3 regions of TCR beta were amplified from RNA transcripts. TCR CDR3 underwent first-round RT-PCR with the HTBI primer set. Each CDR3 protein gets one entry after TCRdb re-called the multiplex PCR reads with MiXCR. Altogether 550,000 to 850,000 distinct CDR3 sequences are present, about 17% being singletons, with the ten largest covering 16%.

The rearrangement joins TRBV20-1 to TRBJ2-1; the D is unclear. The clonotype was recovered from a woman aged 45-65 years with Graves' hyperthyroidism that later progressed to Graves' ophthalmopathy. Sample: blood. Here the CDR3 DNA reads TGCAGTGCTAGTCACTTTACCGACTCCTACAATGAGCAGTTCTTC. This translates into CSASHFTDSYNEQFF.